This T cell receptor (beta chain) was retrieved from a study of CD8+CD57+ T cells in acquired aplastic anemia. V was pared by 1 base and J by 2 bases, with 2 bases of the junction left unmatched. Germline-derived CDR1 and CDR2 are SGHRS and YFSETQ. The CDR3 has 14 residues. This clonotype was observed a few times. Previously, flow cytometry had revealed CD8+CD57+ cell expansion in the patients chosen for sequencing. Blood was sampled before the patients had received any therapy. The study profiled TCR beta VDJ and CDR3 using genomic DNA as template. TCRdb reanalysed the reads using MiXCR and keeps one entry per CDR3 protein. The sample has hundreds of thousands of distinct CDR3 sequences, roughly a third seen once.

The receptor was isolated from a human donor with aplastic anemia. Sample: sorted CD4+, CD8+, or CD8+CD57+ T cells (not recorded which) from PBMCs. The chain uses TRBV5-1 and TRBJ2-5; 7 bases line up with TRBD2. This CDR3 reads CASSLLRGQETQYF. The DNA for the CDR3 is TGCGCCAGCAGCTTGTTGCGGGGGCAAGAGACCCAGTACTTC.